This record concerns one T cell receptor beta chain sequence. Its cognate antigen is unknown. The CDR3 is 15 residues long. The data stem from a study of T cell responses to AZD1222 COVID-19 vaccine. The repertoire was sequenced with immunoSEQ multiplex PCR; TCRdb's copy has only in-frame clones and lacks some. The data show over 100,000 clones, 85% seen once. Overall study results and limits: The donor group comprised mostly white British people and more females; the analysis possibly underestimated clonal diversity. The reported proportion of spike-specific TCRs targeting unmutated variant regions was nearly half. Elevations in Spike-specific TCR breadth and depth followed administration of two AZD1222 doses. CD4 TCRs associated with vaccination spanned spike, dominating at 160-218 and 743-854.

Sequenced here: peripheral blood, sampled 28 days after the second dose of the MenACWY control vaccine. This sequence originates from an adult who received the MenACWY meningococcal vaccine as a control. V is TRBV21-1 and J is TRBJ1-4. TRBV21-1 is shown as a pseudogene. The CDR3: CASILREGWDEKLFF. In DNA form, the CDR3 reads TGTGCCAGCATCCTGAGGGAGGGGTGGGATGAAAAACTGTTTTTT.